This is a list of T cell receptor beta chains from one sample in a study of T cells in localized non-small cell lung cancer. The table came from immunoSEQ multiplex PCR; TCRdb's copy has only in-frame clones and leaves some out. This sample has tens of thousands of clones, with roughly 90% found just once. Sequencing used peripheral blood, obtained before any cancer treatment. Receptor source: a man aged 35 to 69 with stage I squamous cell lung carcinoma. The CDR3 runs from the conserved cysteine through the conserved F or W. The D gene is left open where the match is weak. Size is stated for part of the rows, as once, few or many counts, or as a class when the clone is expanded.

J gene: TRBJ1-1; D gene: TRBD1; CDR3 length: 15; V gene: TRBV2; clone size: .; CDR3 protein: CASSEQGARGTEAFF; CDR3 DNA: TGTGCCAGCAGTGAACAGGGGGCGCGAGGCACTGAAGCTTTCTTT
J gene: TRBJ1-5; D gene: TRBD1; CDR3 length: 15; V gene: TRBV19; clone size: .; CDR3 protein: CASSNPGQVGQPQHF; CDR3 DNA: TGTGCCAGTAGTAACCCGGGACAGGTGGGACAGCCCCAGCATTTT
J gene: TRBJ1-2; D gene: .; CDR3 length: 12; V gene: TRBV28; clone size: .; CDR3 protein: CASSLRNYGYTF; CDR3 DNA: TGTGCCAGCAGTTTACGTAACTATGGCTACACCTTC
J gene: TRBJ1-4; D gene: .; CDR3 length: 15; V gene: TRBV5-1; clone size: .; CDR3 protein: CASSLGQTTNEKLFF; CDR3 DNA: TGCGCCAGCAGCTTGGGACAGACTACTAATGAAAAACTGTTTTTT
J gene: TRBJ2-3; D gene: TRBD2; CDR3 length: 14; V gene: TRBV10-3; clone size: .; CDR3 protein: CASSEGGVEDTQYF; CDR3 DNA: TGTGCCTCAAGCGAGGGAGGGGTGGAAGATACGCAGTATTTT
J gene: TRBJ2-3; D gene: .; CDR3 length: 15; V gene: TRBV6-5; clone size: .; CDR3 protein: CASSYAGGGTDTQYF; CDR3 DNA: TGTGCCAGCAGTTACGCAGGGGGGGGCACAGATACGCAGTATTTT
J gene: TRBJ2-7; D gene: TRBD2; CDR3 length: 15; V gene: TRBV5-4; clone size: once; CDR3 protein: CASSLRLAEQDEQYF; CDR3 DNA: TGTGCCAGCAGCCTAAGACTAGCTGAGCAGGACGAGCAGTACTTC
J gene: TRBJ1-4; D gene: .; CDR3 length: 14; V gene: TRBV18; clone size: .; CDR3 protein: CASSREATNEKLFF; CDR3 DNA: TGTGCCAGCTCCCGGGAGGCAACTAATGAAAAACTGTTTTTT
J gene: TRBJ2-3; D gene: TRBD2; CDR3 length: 15; V gene: TRBV6-6; clone size: .; CDR3 protein: CASSLAGGRADTQYF; CDR3 DNA: TGTGCCAGCAGCCTAGCGGGGGGGCGTGCAGATACGCAGTATTTT
J gene: TRBJ1-4; D gene: TRBD1; CDR3 length: 18; V gene: TRBV7-6; clone size: .; CDR3 protein: CASSLDVTGGETNEKLFF; CDR3 DNA: TGTGCCAGCAGCTTAGATGTGACAGGGGGCGAGACTAATGAAAAACTGTTTTTT